This TCR beta chain was profiled in a study of blood T cell repertoires in COVID-19. Germline lookup yields CDR1 SGHRS and CDR2 YFSETQ. The CDR3 loop spans 15 amino acids. The V segment lost 4 bases and the J segment 1 base; nucleotides outside the gene matches: 7. In the original workflow: By means of reference gene primer amplification, nucleated cell counts were estimated. The assay was immunoSEQ multiplex PCR, and TCRdb's table has in-frame clones only and misses some. That table furnishes V, J and clone size, whereas the DNA furnished D and trimming. Counted here are about 350,000 clones, roughly 90% occurring once; the ten biggest clones make up about 2.7%.

This receptor was identified in a woman aged 30 to 39 who had recovered from COVID-19. The sample comprised PBMCs or T cells enriched from blood (not recorded which). The chain links TRBV5-1 to TRBJ2-5, with TRBD2 matching 7 bases. CDR3 in amino acids: CASSPDLAVQETQYF. In DNA form, the CDR3 reads TGCGCCAGCAGCCCTGATCTAGCGGTCCAAGAGACCCAGTACTTC.